The 4 T cell receptor beta chains reported below all come from one sample, sequenced in a study of blood T cells in healthy people across ages (dated by TCRdb to between 2015 and 2017). Receptor libraries were prepared by 5' RACE. This sample was sequenced with an Illumina HiSeq 2500. A second 7 to 11 cycle PCR used a sample-barcoded 5' primer and a J-beta primer mix. TCRdb reprocessed the public reads (quality trimming at Q25 with fastp, clone calling with MiXCR) and kept in-frame beta chains. Each record represents a unique CDR3 protein, reported with the most common genes and DNA among its rows. The sample table shows around 700,000 distinct CDR3 sequences, and 20% to 25% are seen once. More than 8% of the sample is taken by the ten largest. The data were also submitted as part of a second study, on T cells of mothers and their children.

Material for sequencing was blood. The source is a boy younger than 18 in good health.

This clonotype was seen only a few times. The chain recombines TRBV6-4 with TRBJ2-7; D might be TRBD1 or TRBD2, each matching 5 bases. Gene TRBJ2-1 matches the end of the DNA better, so the J call may be wrong. CDR1 MRHNA and CDR2 SNTAGT come from the germline V gene. The CDR3 extends over 15 amino acids. The CDR3 DNA is TGTGCCAGCAGTGACGGGGCTAGCTTTCCTCCTGAGCAGTTCTTC. This gives the protein CASSDGASFPPEQFF.

The chain recombines TRBV10-3 with TRBJ2-1, with 10 bases fitting TRBD2. The CDR3 extends over 18 amino acids. V gave up 7 bases and J gave up 0 bases; unmatched junction bases: 12. Germline V gives CDR1 ENHRY, CDR2 SYGVKD. CDR3 sequence: CAINGDSSGGLSYNEQFF. The CDR3 bases are TGTGCCATCAATGGTGACTCTAGCGGGGGCCTCTCCTACAATGAGCAGTTCTTC.

The chain uses TRBV29-1 and TRBJ1-2; D gene ambiguous. The CDR3 spans 9 residues. Trimming shortened V by 3 bases and J by 7 bases, and 3 bases separated the two germline ends. The germline V gene encodes CDR1 SQVTM and CDR2 ANQGSEA. The chain's CDR3 is CSVDRGYTF. CDR3 DNA: TGCAGCGTTGATCGTGGCTACACCTTC.

The CDR3 region has the DNA TGTGCCAGCAGCCAAAGCGGGGCTGGCGCAGATACGCAGTATTTT. Translating it yields CASSQSGAGADTQYF. J is TRBJ2-3 and V is TRBV7-9, with 7 bases matching TRBD2. Germline V gene sequence: CDR1 SEHNR, CDR2 FQNEAQ (reference sequence). With V trimmed by 5 bases and J by 4 bases, 9 bases remained unmatched. The CDR3 has 15 amino acids. Variable domain in full (rest from reference TRBV7-9 and TRBJ2-3): DTGVSQNPRHKITKRGQNVTFRCDPISEHNRLYWYRQTLGQGPEFLTYFQNEAQLEKSRLLSDRFSAERPKGSFSTLEIQRTEQGDSAMYLCASSQSGAGADTQYFGPGTRLTVL.